Each of the 20 T cell receptor beta chains below was sequenced from the same sample in a study of cytomegalovirus exposure and HLA in healthy donors. PCR employed 60 Vbeta and 13 Jbeta primers. Generated by immunoSEQ multiplex PCR, the TCRdb table keeps only in-frame clones and is missing some. The table has about 160,000 clones, 65% to 80% seen once. Sequenced sample: PBMCs. These receptors were taken from a woman in her forties or fifties in good health and CMV-seropositive.

Written as DNA, the CDR3 is TGTGCCAGCAGCCGCGGACGAGGGCGAGAGACCCAGTACTTC. Translating gives CASSRGRGRETQYF. The chain employs TRBV6-5 and TRBJ2-5, with TRBD2 as a possible D gene (5 bases). The CDR3 runs to 14 residues. The germline V gene encodes CDR1 MNHEY and CDR2 SVGAGI. V gave up 6 bases and J gave up 4 bases, with 15 bases separating them.

This clone was observed a few times. The chain employs TRBV29-1 and TRBJ2-2, with no clear D. This CDR3 is built from 14 residues. Germline CDR1 and CDR2: SQVTM and ANQGSEA. Trimming removed 4 bases from V and 0 bases from J, with 9 bases in between. The CDR3 sequence is CSVVLRSNTGELFF. As DNA, the CDR3 is TGCAGCGTTGTACTTCGATCGAACACCGGGGAGCTGTTTTTT.

The rearrangement uses TRBV2 and TRBJ1-6; 7 nucleotides align to TRBD1. The CDR3 length is 15 residues. With 6 bases clipped from V and 4 bases from J, the junction kept 6 bases outside the gene matches. CDR1 and CDR2 from the germline V gene are SNHLY and FYNNEI. The CDR3 is CASRERDSYNSPLHF. The DNA of the CDR3 is TGTGCCAGCAGAGAGAGGGACAGTTATAATTCACCCCTCCACTTT. The variable domain in full, completed from reference TRBV2 and TRBJ1-6, reads EPEVTQTPSHQVTQMGQEVILRCVPISNHLYFYWYRQILGQKVEFLVSFYNNEISEKSEIFDDQFSVERPDGSNFTLKIRSTKLEDSAMYFCASRERDSYNSPLHFGNGTRLTVT.

This clone has more than one count but fewer than ten. This chain uses TRBV6-1 with TRBJ2-3; D might be TRBD2 (6 bases). Between the trimmed V and J ends, which lost 5 bases and 1 base, there was a span of 10 bases. Germline V gives CDR1 MNHNS, CDR2 SASEGT. The CDR3 has 14 residues. The CDR3 DNA sequence: TGTGCCAGCAGTTGGGGGGTAGGCACAGATACGCAGTATTTT. This encodes CASSWGVGTDTQYF.

V and J are TRBV5-1 and TRBJ2-3, with D tentatively TRBD2 (5 bases). Per germline, CDR1 SGHRS and CDR2 YFSETQ. V lost 8 bases, J lost 2 bases, and 15 bases lay in between. This CDR3 region has 14 residues. CDR3 sequence (DNA): TGCGCCAGTACTAAGGACTTGAACACAGATACGCAGTATTTT. Protein sequence: CASTKDLNTDTQYF. Using reference TRBV5-1 and TRBJ2-3 for the parts outside the CDR3, the full variable domain is KAGVTQTPRYLIKTRGQQVTLSCSPISGHRSVSWYQQTPGQGLQFLFEYFSETQRNKGNFPGRFSGRQFSNSRSEMNVSTLELGDSALYLCASTKDLNTDTQYFGPGTRLTVL.

V usage is TRBV6-6 and J usage is TRBJ2-7; the match to TRBD2 covers 8 bases. The germline V gene encodes CDR1 MNHNY and CDR2 SVGAGI (reference sequence). The length of the CDR3 is 15 residues. The J segment lost 0 bases and the V segment lost 5 bases, leaving 6 bases of the junction unmatched. This CDR3 reads CASSGIGTSSYEQYF. For the CDR3, the DNA is TGTGCCAGCAGTGGAATCGGGACTAGCTCCTACGAGCAGTACTTC.

J is TRBJ1-6 and V is TRBV4-2; D possibly corresponds to TRBD1 (6 bases). This CDR3 has 13 residues. Trimming took off 0 bases at V and 15 bases at J, with 12 bases between the two ends. The germline V gene encodes CDR1 LGHNA and CDR2 YNFKEQ. CDR3: CASSQEVGQYLHF. CDR3 DNA: TGTGCCAGCAGCCAAGAGGTAGGACAGTACCTCCACTTT.

CDR3 amino acids: CASSANRVETQYF. For the CDR3, the DNA is TGTGCCAGCAGCGCCAACAGGGTTGAGACCCAGTACTTC. This chain joins TRBV7-2 and TRBJ2-5; weak D call: TRBD1 (6 bases). The V end lost 5 bases, the J end lost 5 bases, and 12 bases lay between the germline ends. The germline gives CDR1 SGHTA, CDR2 FQGNSA. The CDR3 extends over 13 amino acids.

The chain joins TRBV2 to TRBJ1-2; 8 nucleotides agree with TRBD1. Trimming removed 4 bases from V and 8 bases from J; junction bases left unmatched: 12. CDR1 SNHLY and CDR2 FYNNEI come from the germline V gene. CDR3 length: 15 amino acids. CDR3 sequence: CASSGDRGGPIGYTF. As DNA, the CDR3 is TGTGCCAGCAGTGGAGACAGGGGAGGTCCTATAGGCTACACCTTC.

The chain links TRBV13 to TRBJ2-1, with 8 positions matching TRBD1. Germline loops: CDR1 PRHDT, CDR2 FYEKMQ (reference sequence). The CDR3 spans 12 residues. With 6 bases clipped from V and 9 bases from J, the junction kept 4 bases outside the gene matches. The CDR3 sequence is CASRRQGFEQFF. CDR3 bases: TGTGCCAGCAGGAGACAGGGGTTTGAGCAGTTCTTC.

The chain uses TRBV7-8 and TRBJ1-1; perhaps TRBD1 as D (5 bases). Germline assignment: CDR1 SGHVS and CDR2 FQNEAQ. V was pared by 2 bases and J by 3 bases, with 13 bases between. The CDR3 has 15 residues. CDR3 loop: CASSLRPGPYTEAFF. Here the CDR3 DNA reads TGTGCCAGCAGCTTACGCCCAGGGCCATACACTGAAGCTTTCTTT. Complete variable domain (other parts from reference TRBV7-8 and TRBJ1-1): GAGVSQSPRYKVAKRGQDVALRCDPISGHVSLFWYQQALGQGPEFLTYFQNEAQLDKSGLPSDRFFAERPEGSVSTLKIQRTQQEDSAVYLCASSLRPGPYTEAFFGQGTRLTVV.

The rearrangement links TRBV11-1 to TRBJ2-3; TRBD1 agrees at 7 bases. V dropped 4 bases and J dropped 1; count of bases not matched to a gene: 5. Germline V gives CDR1 SGHAT, CDR2 FQDESV (reference sequence). The CDR3 covers 15 residues. The CDR3 nucleotides read TGTGCCAGCAGCTCCCACAGGGGAGGCACAGATACGCAGTATTTT. Translating it yields CASSSHRGGTDTQYF.

The gene calls are TRBV1 and TRBJ1-5. TRBV1 is termed a pseudogene. This CDR3 spans 13 amino acids. This chain's CDR3 is CTSSPRGNQPQHF. The CDR3 bases are TGCACCAGCAGCCCCCGGGGCAATCAGCCCCAGCATTTT.

V is TRBV27 and J is TRBJ2-2; TRBD1 might be the D (6 bases). Germline V lookup: CDR1 MNHEY, CDR2 SMNVEV (reference sequence). V lost 5 bases to trimming and J lost 8 bases, with 21 bases between them. The CDR3 runs 16 residues. The CDR3, as DNA: TGTGCCAGCAGTCCCCCGGGACACCGGGTGAAAGGGGAGCTGTTTTTT. Amino acids: CASSPPGHRVKGELFF.

V and J are TRBV30 and TRBJ1-2; 9 positions agree with TRBD1. The CDR3 is 11 residues long. V was clipped by 3 bases and J by 7 bases; unmatched bases: 0. Germline lookup yields CDR1 GTSNPN and CDR2 SVGIG (reference sequence). CDR3 loop: CAWRGQGGYTF. CDR3 in DNA: TGTGCCTGGAGGGGACAGGGTGGCTACACCTTC.

The rearrangement links TRBV19 to TRBJ2-6; a possible D gene is TRBD1 (5 bases). Germline CDR1 reads LNHDA; CDR2 reads SQIVND (reference sequence). V was cut by 10 bases and J by 3 bases, with 13 bases left in between. The CDR3 sequence is 14 residues long. DNA of the CDR3: TGTGCCACATACAGGAGACGTGGGGCCAACGTCCTGACTTTC. Translation gives CATYRRRGANVLTF.

This chain uses TRBV5-4 with TRBJ2-1; D is perhaps TRBD1 (6 bases). CDR3 length: 15 amino acids. V shed 2 bases and J shed 0 bases, with 9 bases lying between them. The germline V gene has CDR1 SGHNT and CDR2 YYREEE (reference sequence). CDR3 protein: CASSFGQNSYNEQFF. The CDR3 coding sequence is TGTGCCAGCAGCTTTGGACAGAACTCCTACAATGAGCAGTTCTTC.

This rearrangement joins TRBV7-9 to TRBJ1-2, with TRBD1 identical over 8 bases. There are 16 residues in the CDR3. The junction had 12 bases not matched to a gene; V was cut back by 0 bases and J by 9 bases. Germline V gene data show CDR1 as SEHNR and CDR2 as FQNEAQ (reference sequence). CDR3 coding DNA: TGTGCCAGCAGCTTAGCTGTCGTCGGGACAGGAATTCGCTACACCTTC. Translation: CASSLAVVGTGIRYTF.

CDR3 sequence reads: CASSRRTGEYGYTF. The DNA of the CDR3 is TGTGCCAGCAGTCGTAGGACAGGCGAATATGGCTACACCTTC. This chain connects TRBV6-1 to TRBJ1-2; TRBD1 matches 7 bases. The germline V gene has CDR1 MNHNS and CDR2 SASEGT. The CDR3 length is 14 residues. V shed 5 bases and J 5 bases; nucleotides not matched to a gene: 8.

This chain links TRBV29-1 with TRBJ1-1; 8 nucleotides agree with TRBD1. Germline V gives CDR1 SQVTM, CDR2 ANQGSEA. V lost 7 bases, J lost 3 bases, and 4 bases stayed unmatched. The length of the CDR3 is 12 residues. Written as DNA, the CDR3 is TGCAGCGGAGACAGGGGAGACACTGAAGCTTTCTTT. Translating gives CSGDRGDTEAFF.